Sequencing of this T cell receptor (beta chain) was carried out in a study of response to subunit inactivated influenza vaccine. Study-wide points: The authors offered the suggestion that each seasonal influenza vaccination recruits few new T cells.

The junction had 9 bases not matched to a gene; V was cut back by 6 bases and J by 4 bases. Germline values: CDR1 MDHEN, CDR2 SYDVKM. This CDR3 has 14 residues. This clonotype was observed a few times. Its antigen is unknown. One entry per CDR3 protein results from TCRdb running MiXCR on the RT-PCR reads. Of roughly 540,000 distinct CDR3 sequences in the sample, roughly 23% were seen once. These same data were also listed under a study on T cells expressing NK-cell markers. From that paper: cDNA encoding TCR beta was synthesized via 5'RACE template switching incorporating UMIs. Several experiments confined sorting to alpha-beta TCR T cells with an anti-gamma-delta TCR antibody. Several donors likewise had their CD3+CD56-NKG2C+ fraction led by these clonotypes.

The sequences come from CD4+ T cells sorted from PBMCs, collected about 13 days after vaccination. V is TRBV28 and J is TRBJ2-7; 7 nucleotides match TRBD1. This receptor was identified in a man aged 50 to 59 who received an inactivated influenza vaccine. The CDR3 region has the DNA TGTGCCAGCAGCCCAGGGGGATTAATATACGAGCAGTACTTC. Its translation: CASSPGGLIYEQYF. The variable domain in full, with the rest retrieved from reference TRBV28 and TRBJ2-7, is DVKVTQSSRYLVKRTGEKVFLECVQDMDHENMFWYRQDPGLGLRLIYFSYDVKMKEKGDIPEGYSVSREKKERFSLILESASTNQTSMYLCASSPGGLIYEQYFGPGTRLTVT.